This T cell receptor (beta chain) is drawn from a study of blood T cell repertoires in COVID-19. Study information: Acute and convalescent COVID-19 specimens originated in the United States, Italy and Spain. PBMCs, B-cell-depleted T cells, or T cells provided the cDNA or gDNA that made up the material.

In the original analysis: Reference gene primer amplification yielded estimated nucleated cell counts. The assay was immunoSEQ multiplex PCR, and TCRdb's table has in-frame clones only and misses some. V, J and clone size are taken as reported in that table, and D and trimming were inferred from the DNA itself. The sample lists a few hundred thousand clones; about 82% were seen once. Germline V CDR1 and CDR2: MDHEN, SYDVKM. The CDR3 contains 14 residues. With V trimmed by 5 bases and J by 3 bases, 4 bases remained unmatched. The material sequenced was peripheral blood. This chain joins TRBV28 and TRBJ2-1; 7 positions match TRBD2. This TCR was sampled from a man aged 45-60 years with active or convalescent COVID-19. The CDR3, as DNA: TGTGCCAGCAGTCTAGCGGAAGTCTACAATGAGCAGTTCTTC. This translates into CASSLAEVYNEQFF.